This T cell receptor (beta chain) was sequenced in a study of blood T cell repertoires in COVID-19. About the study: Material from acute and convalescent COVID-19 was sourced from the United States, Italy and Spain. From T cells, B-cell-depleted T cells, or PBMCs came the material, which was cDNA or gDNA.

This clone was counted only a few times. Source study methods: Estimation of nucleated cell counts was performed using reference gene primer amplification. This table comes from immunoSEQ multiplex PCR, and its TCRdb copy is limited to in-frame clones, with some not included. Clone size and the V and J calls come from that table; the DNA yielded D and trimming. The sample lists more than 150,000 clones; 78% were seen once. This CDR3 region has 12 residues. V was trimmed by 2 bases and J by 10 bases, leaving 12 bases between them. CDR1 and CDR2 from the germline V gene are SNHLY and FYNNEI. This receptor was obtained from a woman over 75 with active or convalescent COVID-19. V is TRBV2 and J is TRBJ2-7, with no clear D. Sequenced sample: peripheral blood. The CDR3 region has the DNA TGTGCCAGCAGTGAAAAAGAGTATAACCAGTACTTC. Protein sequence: CASSEKEYNQYF. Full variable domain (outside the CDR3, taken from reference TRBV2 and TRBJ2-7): EPEVTQTPSHQVTQMGQEVILRCVPISNHLYFYWYRQILGQKVEFLVSFYNNEISEKSEIFDDQFSVERPDGSNFTLKIRSTKLEDSAMYFCASSEKEYNQYFGPGTRLTVT.